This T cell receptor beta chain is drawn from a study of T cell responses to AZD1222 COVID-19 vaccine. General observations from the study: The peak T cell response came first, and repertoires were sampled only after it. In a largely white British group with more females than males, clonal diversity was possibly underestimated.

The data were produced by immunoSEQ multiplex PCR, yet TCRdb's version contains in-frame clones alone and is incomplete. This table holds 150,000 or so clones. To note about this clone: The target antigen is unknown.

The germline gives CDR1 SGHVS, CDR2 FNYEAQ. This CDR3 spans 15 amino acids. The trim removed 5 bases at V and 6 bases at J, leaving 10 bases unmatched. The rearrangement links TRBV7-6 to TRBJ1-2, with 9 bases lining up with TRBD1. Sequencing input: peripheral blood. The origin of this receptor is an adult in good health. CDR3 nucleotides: TGTGCCAGCAGCGAATTAATCGGGACAGGGAATGGCTACACCTTC. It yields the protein CASSELIGTGNGYTF.